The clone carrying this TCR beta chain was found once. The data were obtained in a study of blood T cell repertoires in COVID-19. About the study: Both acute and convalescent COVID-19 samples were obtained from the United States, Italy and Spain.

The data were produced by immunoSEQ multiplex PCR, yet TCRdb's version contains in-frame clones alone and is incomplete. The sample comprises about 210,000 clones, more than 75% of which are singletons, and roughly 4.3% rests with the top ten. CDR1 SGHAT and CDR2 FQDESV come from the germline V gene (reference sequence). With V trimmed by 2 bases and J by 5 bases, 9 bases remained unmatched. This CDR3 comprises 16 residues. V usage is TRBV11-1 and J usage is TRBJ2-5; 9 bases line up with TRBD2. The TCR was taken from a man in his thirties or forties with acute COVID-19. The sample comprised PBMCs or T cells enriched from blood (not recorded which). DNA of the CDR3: TGTGCCAGCAGCTTACTACGGCTAGCGGGGTACGAGACCCAGTACTTC. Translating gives CASSLLRLAGYETQYF.